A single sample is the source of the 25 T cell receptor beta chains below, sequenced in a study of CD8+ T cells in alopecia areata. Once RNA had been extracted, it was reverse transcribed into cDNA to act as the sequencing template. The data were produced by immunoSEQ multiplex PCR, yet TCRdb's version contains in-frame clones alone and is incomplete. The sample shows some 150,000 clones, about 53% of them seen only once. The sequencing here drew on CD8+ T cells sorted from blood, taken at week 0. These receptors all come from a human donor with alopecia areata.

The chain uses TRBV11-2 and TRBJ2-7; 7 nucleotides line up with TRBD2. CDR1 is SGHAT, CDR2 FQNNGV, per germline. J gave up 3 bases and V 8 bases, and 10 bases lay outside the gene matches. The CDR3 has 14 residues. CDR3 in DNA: TGTGCCAGCGATACGGGGGGAAGCCGCTACGAGCAGTACTTC. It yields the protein CASDTGGSRYEQYF. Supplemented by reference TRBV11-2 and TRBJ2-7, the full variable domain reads EAGVAQSPRYKIIEKRQSVAFWCNPISGHATLYWYQQILGQGPKLLIQFQNNGVVDDSQLPKDRFSAERLKGVDSTLKIQPAKLEDSAVYLCASDTGGSRYEQYFGPGTRLTVT.

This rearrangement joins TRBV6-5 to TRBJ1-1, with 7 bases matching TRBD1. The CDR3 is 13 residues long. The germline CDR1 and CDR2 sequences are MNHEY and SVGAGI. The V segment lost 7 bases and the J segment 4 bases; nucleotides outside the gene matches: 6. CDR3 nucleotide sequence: TGTGCCAGCACTTCAGGGGGGGGCACTGAAGCTTTCTTT. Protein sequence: CASTSGGGTEAFF.

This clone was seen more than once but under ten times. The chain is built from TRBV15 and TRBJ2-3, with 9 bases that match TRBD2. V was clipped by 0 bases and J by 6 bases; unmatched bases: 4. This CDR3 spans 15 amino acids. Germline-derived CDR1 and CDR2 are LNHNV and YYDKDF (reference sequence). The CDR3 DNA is TGTGCCACCAGCAGAGATGGCGGGGGGGCGGATACGCAGTATTTT. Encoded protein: CATSRDGGGADTQYF. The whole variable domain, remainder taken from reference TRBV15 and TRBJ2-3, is DAMVIQNPRYQVTQFGKPVTLSCSQTLNHNVMYWYQQKSSQAPKLLFHYYDKDFNNEADTPDNFQSRRPNTSFCFLDIRSPGLGDTAMYLCATSRDGGGADTQYFGPGTRLTVL.

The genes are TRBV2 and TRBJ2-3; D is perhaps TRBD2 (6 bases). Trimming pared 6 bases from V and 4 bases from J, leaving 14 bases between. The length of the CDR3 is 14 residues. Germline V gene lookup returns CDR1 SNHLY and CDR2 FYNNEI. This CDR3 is CASREGLASDTQYF. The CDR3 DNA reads TGTGCCAGCAGGGAGGGCCTAGCGTCAGATACGCAGTATTTT.

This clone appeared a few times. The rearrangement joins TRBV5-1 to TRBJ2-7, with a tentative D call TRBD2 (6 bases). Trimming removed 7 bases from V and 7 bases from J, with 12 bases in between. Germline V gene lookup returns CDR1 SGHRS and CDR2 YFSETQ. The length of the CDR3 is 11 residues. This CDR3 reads CASYNSGEQYF. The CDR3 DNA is TGCGCCAGCTATAATAGCGGTGAGCAGTACTTC.

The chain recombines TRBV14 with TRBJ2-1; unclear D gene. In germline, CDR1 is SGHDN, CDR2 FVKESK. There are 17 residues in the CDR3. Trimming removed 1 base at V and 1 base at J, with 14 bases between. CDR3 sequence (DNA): TGTGCCAGCAGCCAAGTATCGGCCTTGGAATCCTACAATGAGCAGTTCTTC. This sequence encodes CASSQVSALESYNEQFF. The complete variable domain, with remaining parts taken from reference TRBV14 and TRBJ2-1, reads EAGVTQFPSHSVIEKGQTVTLRCDPISGHDNLYWYRRVMGKEIKFLLHFVKESKQDESGMPNNRFLAERTGGTYSTLKVQPAELEDSGVYFCASSQVSALESYNEQFFGPGTRLTVL.

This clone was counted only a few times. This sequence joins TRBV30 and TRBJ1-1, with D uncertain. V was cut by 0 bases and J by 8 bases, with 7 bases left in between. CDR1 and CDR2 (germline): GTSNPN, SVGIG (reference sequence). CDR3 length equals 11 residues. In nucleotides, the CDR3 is TGTGCCTGGAGTGTAACGGTGGAAGCTTTCTTT. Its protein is CAWSVTVEAFF.

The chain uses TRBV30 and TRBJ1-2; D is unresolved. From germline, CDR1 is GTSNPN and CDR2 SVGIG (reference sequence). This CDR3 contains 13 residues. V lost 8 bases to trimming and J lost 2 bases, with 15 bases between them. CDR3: CAVKGESNYGYTF. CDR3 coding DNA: TGTGCCGTGAAGGGCGAGTCGAACTATGGCTACACCTTC.

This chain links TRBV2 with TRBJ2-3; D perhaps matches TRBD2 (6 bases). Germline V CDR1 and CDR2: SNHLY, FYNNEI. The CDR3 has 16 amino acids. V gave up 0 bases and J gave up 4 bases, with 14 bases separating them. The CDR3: CASSEAILRRADTQYF. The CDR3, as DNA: TGTGCCAGCAGTGAAGCGATACTAAGGAGGGCAGATACGCAGTATTTT.

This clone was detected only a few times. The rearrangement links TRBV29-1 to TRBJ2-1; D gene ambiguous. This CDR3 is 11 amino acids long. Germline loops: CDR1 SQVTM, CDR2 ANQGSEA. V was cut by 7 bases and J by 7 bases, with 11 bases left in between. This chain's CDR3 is CSASGLNEQFF. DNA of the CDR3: TGCAGCGCCAGTGGGTTGAATGAGCAGTTCTTC.

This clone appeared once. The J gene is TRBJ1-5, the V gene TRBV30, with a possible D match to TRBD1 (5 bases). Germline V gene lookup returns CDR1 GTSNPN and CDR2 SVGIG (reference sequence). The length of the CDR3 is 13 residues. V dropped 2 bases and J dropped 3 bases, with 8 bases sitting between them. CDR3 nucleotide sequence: TGTGCCTGGAGTCGACAGAACAATCAGCCCCAGCATTTT. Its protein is CAWSRQNNQPQHF.

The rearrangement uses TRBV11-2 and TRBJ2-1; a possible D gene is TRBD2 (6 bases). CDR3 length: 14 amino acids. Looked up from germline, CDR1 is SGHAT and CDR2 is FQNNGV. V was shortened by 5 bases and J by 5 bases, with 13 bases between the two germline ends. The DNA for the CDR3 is TGTGCCAGCAGCCCGACGTGGGGGGACAATGAGCAGTTCTTC. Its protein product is CASSPTWGDNEQFF.

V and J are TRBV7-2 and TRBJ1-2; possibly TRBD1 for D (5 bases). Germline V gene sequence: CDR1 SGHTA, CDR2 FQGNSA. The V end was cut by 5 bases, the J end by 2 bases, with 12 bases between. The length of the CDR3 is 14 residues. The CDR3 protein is CASSVGWGNYGYTF. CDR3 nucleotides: TGTGCCAGCAGCGTAGGGTGGGGGAACTATGGCTACACCTTC.

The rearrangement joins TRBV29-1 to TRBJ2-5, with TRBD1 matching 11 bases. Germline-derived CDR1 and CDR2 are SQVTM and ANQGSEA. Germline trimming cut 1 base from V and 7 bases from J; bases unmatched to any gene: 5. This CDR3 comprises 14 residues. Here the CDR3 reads CSVEGRDRGGTQYF. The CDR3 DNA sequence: TGCAGCGTTGAAGGAAGGGACAGGGGGGGGACCCAGTACTTC.

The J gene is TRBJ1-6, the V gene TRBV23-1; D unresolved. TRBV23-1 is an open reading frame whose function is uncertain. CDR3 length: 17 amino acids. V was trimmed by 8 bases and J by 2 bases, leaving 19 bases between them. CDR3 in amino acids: CASRIILPGTYNSPLHF. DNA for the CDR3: TGCGCCAGCCGAATAATTCTGCCGGGGACCTATAATTCACCCCTCCACTTT.

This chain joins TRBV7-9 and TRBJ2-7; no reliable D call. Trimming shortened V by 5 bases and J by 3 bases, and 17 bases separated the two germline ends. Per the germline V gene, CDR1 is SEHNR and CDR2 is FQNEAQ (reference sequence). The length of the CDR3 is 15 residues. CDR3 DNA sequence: TGTGCCAGCAGCCCGAGCACTGGGGTCATCTACGAGCAGTACTTC. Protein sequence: CASSPSTGVIYEQYF.

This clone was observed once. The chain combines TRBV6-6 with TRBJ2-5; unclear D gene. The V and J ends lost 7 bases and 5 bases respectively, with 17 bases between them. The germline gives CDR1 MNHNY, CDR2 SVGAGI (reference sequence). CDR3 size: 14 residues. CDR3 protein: CASILGPAEETQYF. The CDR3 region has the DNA TGTGCCAGCATCCTGGGCCCGGCGGAGGAGACCCAGTACTTC.

The CDR3: CASSVGVKNEQFF. CDR3 in DNA: TGTGCCAGTAGTGTGGGGGTTAAGAATGAGCAGTTCTTC. The genes are TRBV30 and TRBJ2-1; D might be TRBD1 or TRBD2, each matching 5 bases. Germline lookup yields CDR1 GTSNPN and CDR2 SVGIG (reference sequence). V lost 8 bases and J lost 7, with 18 bases in between. There are 13 residues in the CDR3. Looking up the rest from reference TRBV30 and TRBJ2-1 gives the full variable domain: SQTIHQWPATLVQPVGSPLSLECTVEGTSNPNLYWYRQAAGRGLQLLFYSVGIGQISSEVPQNLSASRPQDRQFILSSKKLLLSDSGFYLCASSVGVKNEQFFGPGTRLTVL.

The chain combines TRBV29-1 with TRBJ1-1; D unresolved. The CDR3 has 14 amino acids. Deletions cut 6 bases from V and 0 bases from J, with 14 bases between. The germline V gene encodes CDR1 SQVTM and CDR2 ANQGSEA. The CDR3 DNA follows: TGCAGCGTACCTGGAGGCGGGATGAACACTGAAGCTTTCTTT. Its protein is CSVPGGGMNTEAFF.

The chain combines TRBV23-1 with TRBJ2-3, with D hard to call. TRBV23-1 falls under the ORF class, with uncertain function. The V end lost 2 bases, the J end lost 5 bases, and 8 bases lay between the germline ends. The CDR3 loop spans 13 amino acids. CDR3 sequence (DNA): TGCGCCAGCAGTCAACGCGTACAAGATACGCAGTATTTT. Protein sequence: CASSQRVQDTQYF.

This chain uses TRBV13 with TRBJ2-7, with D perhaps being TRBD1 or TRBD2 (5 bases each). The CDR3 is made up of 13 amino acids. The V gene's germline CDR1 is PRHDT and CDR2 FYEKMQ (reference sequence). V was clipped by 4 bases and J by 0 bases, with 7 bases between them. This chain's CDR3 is CASSSGTSYEQYF. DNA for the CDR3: TGTGCCAGCAGCTCCGGGACCTCCTACGAGCAGTACTTC.

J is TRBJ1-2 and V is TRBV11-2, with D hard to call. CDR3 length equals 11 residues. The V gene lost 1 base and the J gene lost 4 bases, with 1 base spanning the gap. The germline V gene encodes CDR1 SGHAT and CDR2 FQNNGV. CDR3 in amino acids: CASSLGYGYTF. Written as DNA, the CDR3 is TGTGCCAGCAGCTTAGGCTATGGCTACACCTTC.

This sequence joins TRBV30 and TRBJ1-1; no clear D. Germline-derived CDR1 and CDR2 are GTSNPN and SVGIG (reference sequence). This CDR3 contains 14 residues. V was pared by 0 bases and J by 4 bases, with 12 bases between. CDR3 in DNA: TGTGCCTGGAGTGTTGATACCGACCTCACTGAAGCTTTCTTT. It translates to CAWSVDTDLTEAFF.

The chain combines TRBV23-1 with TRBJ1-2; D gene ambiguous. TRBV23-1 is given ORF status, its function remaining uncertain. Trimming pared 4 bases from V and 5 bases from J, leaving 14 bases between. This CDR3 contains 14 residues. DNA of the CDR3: TGCGCCAGCAGTCTCCGACGGGCTAGTTATGGCTACACCTTC. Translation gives CASSLRRASYGYTF.

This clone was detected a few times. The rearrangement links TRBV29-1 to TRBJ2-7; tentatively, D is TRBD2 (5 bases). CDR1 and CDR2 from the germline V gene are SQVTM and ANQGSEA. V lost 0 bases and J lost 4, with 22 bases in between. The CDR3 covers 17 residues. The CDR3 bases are TGCAGCGTTGAAGATCGGGGTGAAGGGATCGTGGCTTACGAGCAGTACTTC. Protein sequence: CSVEDRGEGIVAYEQYF.